This TCR beta chain appears in the sequencing data of a study of blood T cell repertoires in COVID-19. In the original analysis: Cell counts per sample came from amplifying reference gene primers. Measured with immunoSEQ multiplex PCR; TCRdb has only the in-frame clones, and not every one. The DNA was the basis for D and trimming; V, J and clone size are from that table. The table includes 220,000 or so clones, roughly 80% detected once. This CDR3 spans 15 amino acids. With V trimmed by 1 base and J by 2 bases, 4 bases remained unmatched. Germline CDR1 SGHTA, CDR2 FQGNSA. This TCR was recovered from a man younger than 45 with active or convalescent COVID-19. The J gene is TRBJ1-2, the V gene TRBV7-2, with 7 bases that match TRBD1. Sequenced input: peripheral blood. This CDR3 is CASSLGQGRNYGYTF. DNA of the CDR3: TGTGCCAGCAGCTTAGGACAGGGCCGAAACTATGGCTACACCTTC.